A single T cell receptor (beta chain) is shown here with its context. The T cells that were sequenced for TCR beta were CD8+ and CD4+ cells from blood. Control patients had untreated stable or active relapsing-remitting multiple sclerosis by revised McDonald criteria. TEMRA cells were FACS-enriched, with CD8+ and CD4+ T cells isolated negatively. The CDR3 is made up of 14 amino acids. Between the trimmed V and J ends, which lost 4 bases and 4 bases, there was a span of 8 bases. CDR1 and CDR2 from the germline V gene are MGHDK and SYGVNS. RNA amounts of about 0.5 to 1 ug underwent reverse transcription with random hexamers. TCR beta CDR3 was amplified by immunoSEQ multiplex PCR. This amplification extended across 54 Vbeta and 13 Jbeta segments. TCRdb called the immunoSEQ multiplex PCR reads again in MiXCR, with one record for every CDR3 protein. The profile covers about 210,000 distinct CDR3 sequences, with about 96% appearing a single time and 0.095% taken by the ten largest.

The sample comes from a study of CD8 T cells in Susac syndrome. The clonotype originates from a human donor with multiple sclerosis. Sequencing was carried out using CD4+ T cells from PBMCs. The genes are TRBV25-1 and TRBJ1-6; no firm D call. This chain's CDR3 is CASSVKRYNSPLHF. For the CDR3, the DNA is TGTGCCAGCAGTGTGAAGAGGTATAATTCACCCCTCCACTTT.